This T cell receptor beta chain emerged from a study of early T cells in non-severe SARS-CoV-2 infection. TCRdb reprocessed the 5' RACE reads via MiXCR and lists one record per CDR3 protein. The profile shows over 75,000 distinct CDR3 sequences, about 12% of them singletons. This clonotype was seen a few times. The TCR comes from an adult who was a healthcare worker with PCR-confirmed SARS-CoV-2 infection or an uninfected control (not recorded which). Sequencing was done on a sample of whole blood.

CDR3 bases: TGTGCCAGCAGCGCTAAACAACCAACGCAGTACTTC. Translation gives CASSAKQPTQYF. The chain couples TRBV2 to TRBJ2-7; D not certain. Germline CDR1 reads SNHLY; CDR2 reads FYNNEI. The CDR3 runs to 12 residues. The V and J ends lost 6 bases and 9 bases respectively, with 15 bases between them.